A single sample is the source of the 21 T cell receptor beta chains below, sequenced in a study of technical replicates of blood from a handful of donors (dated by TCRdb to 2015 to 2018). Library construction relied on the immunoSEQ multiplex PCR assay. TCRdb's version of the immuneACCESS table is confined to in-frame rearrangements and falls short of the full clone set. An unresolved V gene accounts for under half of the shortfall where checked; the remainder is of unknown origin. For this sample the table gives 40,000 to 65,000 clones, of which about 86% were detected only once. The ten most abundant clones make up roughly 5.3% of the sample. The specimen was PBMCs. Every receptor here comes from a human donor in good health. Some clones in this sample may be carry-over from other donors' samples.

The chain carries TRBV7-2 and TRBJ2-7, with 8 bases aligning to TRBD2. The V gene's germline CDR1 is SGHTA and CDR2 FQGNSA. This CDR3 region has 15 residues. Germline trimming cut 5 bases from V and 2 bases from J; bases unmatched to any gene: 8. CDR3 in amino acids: CASSNPGLGTYEQYF. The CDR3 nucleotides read TGTGCCAGCAGCAATCCGGGACTAGGAACCTACGAGCAGTACTTC.

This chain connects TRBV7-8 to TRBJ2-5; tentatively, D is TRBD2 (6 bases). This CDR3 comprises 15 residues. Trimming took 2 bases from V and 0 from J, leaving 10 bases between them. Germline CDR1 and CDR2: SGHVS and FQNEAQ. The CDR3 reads CASSLYAGHQETQYF. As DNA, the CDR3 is TGTGCCAGCAGCTTATACGCGGGACACCAAGAGACCCAGTACTTC.

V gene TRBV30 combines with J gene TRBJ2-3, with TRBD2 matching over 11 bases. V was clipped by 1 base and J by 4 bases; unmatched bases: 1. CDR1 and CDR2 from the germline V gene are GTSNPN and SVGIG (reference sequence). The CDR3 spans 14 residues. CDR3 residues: CAWSELAGADTQYF. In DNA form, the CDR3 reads TGTGCCTGGAGTGAACTAGCGGGAGCAGATACGCAGTATTTT.

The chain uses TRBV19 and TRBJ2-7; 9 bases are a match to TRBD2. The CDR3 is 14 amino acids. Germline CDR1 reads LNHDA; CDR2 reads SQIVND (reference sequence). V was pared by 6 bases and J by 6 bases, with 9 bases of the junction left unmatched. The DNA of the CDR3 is TGTGCCAGTAGAAATAGCGGGGGCCCCGGCGAGCAGTACTTC. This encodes CASRNSGGPGEQYF.

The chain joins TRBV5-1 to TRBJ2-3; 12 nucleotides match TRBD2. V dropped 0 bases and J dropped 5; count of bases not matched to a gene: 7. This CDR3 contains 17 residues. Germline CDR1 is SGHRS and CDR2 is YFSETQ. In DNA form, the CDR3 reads TGCGCCAGCAGCTTGGCTGCGTCTAGCGGGGGGGAAGATACGCAGTATTTT. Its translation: CASSLAASSGGEDTQYF. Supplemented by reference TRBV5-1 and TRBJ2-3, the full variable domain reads KAGVTQTPRYLIKTRGQQVTLSCSPISGHRSVSWYQQTPGQGLQFLFEYFSETQRNKGNFPGRFSGRQFSNSRSEMNVSTLELGDSALYLCASSLAASSGGEDTQYFGPGTRLTVL.

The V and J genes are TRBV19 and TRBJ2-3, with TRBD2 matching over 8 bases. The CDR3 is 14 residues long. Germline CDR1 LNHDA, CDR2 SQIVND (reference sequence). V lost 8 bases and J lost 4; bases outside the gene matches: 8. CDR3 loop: CASGPGLEADTQYF. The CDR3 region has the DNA TGTGCCAGTGGCCCGGGACTAGAGGCAGATACGCAGTATTTT. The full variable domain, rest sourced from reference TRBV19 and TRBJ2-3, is DGGITQSPKYLFRKEGQNVTLSCEQNLNHDAMYWYRQDPGQGLRLIYYSQIVNDFQKGDIAEGYSVSREKKESFPLTVTSAQKNPTAFYLCASGPGLEADTQYFGPGTRLTVL.

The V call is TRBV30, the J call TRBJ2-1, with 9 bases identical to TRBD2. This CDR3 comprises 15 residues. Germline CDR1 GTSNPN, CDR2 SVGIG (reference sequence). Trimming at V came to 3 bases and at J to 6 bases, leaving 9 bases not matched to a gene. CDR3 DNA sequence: TGTGCCTGGAGCGATAGGGGACTAGCTCGCAATGAGCAGTTCTTC. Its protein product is CAWSDRGLARNEQFF.

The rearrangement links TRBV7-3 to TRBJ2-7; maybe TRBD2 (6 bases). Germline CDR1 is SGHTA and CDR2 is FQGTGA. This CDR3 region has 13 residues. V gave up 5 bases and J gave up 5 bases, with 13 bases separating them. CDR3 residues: CASSATSFHEQYF. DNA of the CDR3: TGTGCCAGCAGCGCCACTAGCTTCCACGAGCAGTACTTC.

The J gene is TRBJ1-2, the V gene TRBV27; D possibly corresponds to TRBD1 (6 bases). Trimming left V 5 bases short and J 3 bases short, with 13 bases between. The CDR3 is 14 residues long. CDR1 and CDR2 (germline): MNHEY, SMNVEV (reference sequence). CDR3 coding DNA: TGTGCCAGCAGTCCAACTACAGGGTACTATGGCTACACCTTC. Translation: CASSPTTGYYGYTF.

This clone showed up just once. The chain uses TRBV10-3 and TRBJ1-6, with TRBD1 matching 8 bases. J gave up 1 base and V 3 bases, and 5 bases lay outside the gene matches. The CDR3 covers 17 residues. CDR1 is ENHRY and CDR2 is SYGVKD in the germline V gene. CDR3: CAISEHGQGSYNSPLHF. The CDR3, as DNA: TGTGCCATCAGTGAACACGGACAGGGATCCTATAATTCACCCCTCCACTTT.

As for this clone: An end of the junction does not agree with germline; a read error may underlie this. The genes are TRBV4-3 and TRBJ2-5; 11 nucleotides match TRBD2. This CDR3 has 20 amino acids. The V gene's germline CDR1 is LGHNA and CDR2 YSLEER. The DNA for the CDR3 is TGCGCCAGCAGTCAAGATAGAGCTAGCGGGGGGTTACATGAGTCGGAGACCCAGTACTTC. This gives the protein CASSQDRASGGLHESETQYF.

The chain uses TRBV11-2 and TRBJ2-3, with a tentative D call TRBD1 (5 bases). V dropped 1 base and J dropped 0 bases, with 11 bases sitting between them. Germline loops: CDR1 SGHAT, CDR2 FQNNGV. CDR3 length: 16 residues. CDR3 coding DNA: TGTGCCAGCAGCTTAGGGGGCCGGAGCAGCACAGATACGCAGTATTTT. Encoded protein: CASSLGGRSSTDTQYF.

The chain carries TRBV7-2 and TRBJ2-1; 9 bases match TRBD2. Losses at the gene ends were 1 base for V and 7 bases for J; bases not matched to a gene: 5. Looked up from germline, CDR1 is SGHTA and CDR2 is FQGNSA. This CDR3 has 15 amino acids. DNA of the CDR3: TGTGCCAGCAGCTTAGACGGCGGGAGGGTTAATGAGCAGTTCTTC. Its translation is CASSLDGGRVNEQFF.

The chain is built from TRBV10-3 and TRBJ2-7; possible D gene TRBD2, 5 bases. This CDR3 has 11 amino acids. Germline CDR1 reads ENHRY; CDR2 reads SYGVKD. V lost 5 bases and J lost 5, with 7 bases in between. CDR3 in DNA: TGTGCCATCAGTCCCGGGGACGAGCAGTACTTC. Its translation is CAISPGDEQYF.

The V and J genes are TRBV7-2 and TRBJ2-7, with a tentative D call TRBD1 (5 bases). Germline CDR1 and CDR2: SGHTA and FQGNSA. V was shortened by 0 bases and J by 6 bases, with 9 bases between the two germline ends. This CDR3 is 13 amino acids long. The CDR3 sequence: CASSLAQGSEQYF. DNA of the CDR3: TGTGCCAGCAGCTTAGCGCAGGGAAGCGAGCAGTACTTC.

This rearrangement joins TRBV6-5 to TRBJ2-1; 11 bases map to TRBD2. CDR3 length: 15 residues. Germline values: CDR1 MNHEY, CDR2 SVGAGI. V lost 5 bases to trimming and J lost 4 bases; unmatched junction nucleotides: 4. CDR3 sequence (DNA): TGTGCCAGCAGTCGACTAGCGGGGTTGTACAATGAGCAGTTCTTC. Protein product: CASSRLAGLYNEQFF.

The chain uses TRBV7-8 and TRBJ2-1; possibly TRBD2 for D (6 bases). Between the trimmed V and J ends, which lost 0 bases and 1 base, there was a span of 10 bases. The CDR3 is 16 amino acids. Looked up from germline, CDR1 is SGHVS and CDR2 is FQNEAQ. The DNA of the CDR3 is TGTGCCAGCAGCTTAGCGCAACGGGAGTCCTACAATGAGCAGTTCTTC. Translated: CASSLAQRESYNEQFF. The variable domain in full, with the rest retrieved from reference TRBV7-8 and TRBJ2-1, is GAGVSQSPRYKVAKRGQDVALRCDPISGHVSLFWYQQALGQGPEFLTYFQNEAQLDKSGLPSDRFFAERPEGSVSTLKIQRTQQEDSAVYLCASSLAQRESYNEQFFGPGTRLTVL.

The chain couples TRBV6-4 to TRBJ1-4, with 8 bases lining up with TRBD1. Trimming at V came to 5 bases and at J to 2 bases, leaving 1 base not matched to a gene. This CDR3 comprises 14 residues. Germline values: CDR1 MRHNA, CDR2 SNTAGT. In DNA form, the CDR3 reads TGTGCCAGCAGTCACAGGGGGACTAATGAAAAACTGTTTTTT. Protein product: CASSHRGTNEKLFF.

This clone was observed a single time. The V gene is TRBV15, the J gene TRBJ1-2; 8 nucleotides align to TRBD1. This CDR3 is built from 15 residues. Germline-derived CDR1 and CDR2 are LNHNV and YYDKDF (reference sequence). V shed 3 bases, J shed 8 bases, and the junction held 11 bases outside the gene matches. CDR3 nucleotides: TGTGCCACCAGCAGGGCTTACGGACAGGGCGAAGGCTACACCTTC. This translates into CATSRAYGQGEGYTF.

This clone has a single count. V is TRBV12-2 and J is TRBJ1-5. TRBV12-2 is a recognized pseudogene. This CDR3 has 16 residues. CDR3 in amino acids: CASRPRPGDGNQPQHF. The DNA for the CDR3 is TGTGCAAGTCGCCCCCGCCCGGGGGATGGCAATCAGCCCCAGCATTTT.

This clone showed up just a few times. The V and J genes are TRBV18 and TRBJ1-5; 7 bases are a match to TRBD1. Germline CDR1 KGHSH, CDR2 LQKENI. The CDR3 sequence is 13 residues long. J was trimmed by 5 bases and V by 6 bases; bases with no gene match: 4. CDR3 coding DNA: TGTGCCAGCTCTAATGACAGGGATCAGCCCCAGCATTTT. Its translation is CASSNDRDQPQHF.